The T cell receptor (beta chain) under discussion was sequenced for a study of T cells in localized non-small cell lung cancer. Germline V gene lookup returns CDR1 MNHNS and CDR2 SASEGT. Deletions cut 2 bases from V and 7 bases from J, with 20 bases between. The CDR3 extends over 16 amino acids. Only in-frame clones appear in the TCRdb table, and some are missing; sequencing was by immunoSEQ multiplex PCR. The table has about 21,000 clones, approximately 90% seen once. This chain uses TRBV6-1 with TRBJ1-1, with D possibly matching TRBD1 (6 bases). This TCR was recovered from a male donor at least 60 years old with stage I squamous cell lung carcinoma. The sequenced sample was peripheral blood, obtained before any cancer treatment. CDR3 residues: CASSEINRANGIEAFF. In nucleotides, the CDR3 is TGTGCCAGCAGTGAAATAAACAGGGCAAATGGGATTGAAGCTTTCTTT.